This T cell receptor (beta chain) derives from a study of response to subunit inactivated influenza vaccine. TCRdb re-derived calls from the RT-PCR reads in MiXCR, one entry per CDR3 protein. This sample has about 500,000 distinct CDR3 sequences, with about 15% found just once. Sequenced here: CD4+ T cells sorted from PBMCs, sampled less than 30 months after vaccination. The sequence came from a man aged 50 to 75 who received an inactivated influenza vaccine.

This CDR3 reads CASSVSGEQYF. DNA of the CDR3: TGTGCCAGCAGCGTTAGCGGCGAGCAGTACTTC. The rearrangement links TRBV5-5 to TRBJ2-7, with a possible D match to TRBD2 (6 bases). CDR3 size: 11 residues. The germline V and J ends were trimmed by 4 bases and 6 bases, with 8 bases remaining between them. CDR1 is SGHKS and CDR2 is YYEKEE in the germline V gene (reference sequence).